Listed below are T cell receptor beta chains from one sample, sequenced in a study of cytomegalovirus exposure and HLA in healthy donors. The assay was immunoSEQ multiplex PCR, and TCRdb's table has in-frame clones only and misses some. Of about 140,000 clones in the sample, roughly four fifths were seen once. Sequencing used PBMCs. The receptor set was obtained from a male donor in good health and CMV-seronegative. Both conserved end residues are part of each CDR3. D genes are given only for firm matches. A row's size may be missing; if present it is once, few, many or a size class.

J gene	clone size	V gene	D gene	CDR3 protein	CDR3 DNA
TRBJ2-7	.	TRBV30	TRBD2	CAWGSGTGSYEQYF	TGTGCCTGGGGTAGCGGGACGGGCTCCTACGAGCAGTACTTC
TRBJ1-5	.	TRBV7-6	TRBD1	CASSLGQSSNQPQHF	TGTGCCAGCAGCTTGGGACAGTCCTCCAATCAGCCCCAGCATTTT
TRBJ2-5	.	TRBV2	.	CASHILLQETQYF	TGTGCCAGTCATATACTGCTACAAGAGACCCAGTACTTC
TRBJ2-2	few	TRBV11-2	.	CASSPGAGELFF	TGTGCCAGCAGCCCGGGGGCCGGGGAGCTGTTTTTT
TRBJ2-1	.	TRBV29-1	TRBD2	CSPKREGYNEQFF	TGCAGCCCTAAGCGGGAGGGGTACAATGAGCAGTTCTTC
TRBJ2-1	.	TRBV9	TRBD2	CASSPSRGAYNEQFF	TGTGCCAGCAGCCCTTCCCGGGGGGCCTACAATGAGCAGTTCTTC
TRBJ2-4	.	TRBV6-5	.	CASSSRTLQSGIQYF	TGTGCCAGCAGTTCCCGGACTCTTCAATCCGGCATTCAGTACTTC
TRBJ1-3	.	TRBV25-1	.	CASRTREGNTIYF	TGTGCCAGCAGGACAAGAGAGGGAAACACCATATATTTT
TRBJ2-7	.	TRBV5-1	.	CASSPEQGPAFYEQYF	TGCGCCAGCAGCCCTGAACAGGGTCCAGCGTTCTACGAGCAGTACTTC
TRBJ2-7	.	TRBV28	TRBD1	CASSFWAGQGEQYF	TGTGCCAGCAGTTTCTGGGCGGGACAGGGCGAGCAGTACTTC
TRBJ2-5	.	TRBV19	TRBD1	CASSLRTGGKETQYF	TGTGCCAGTAGTCTCCGGACAGGGGGCAAAGAGACCCAGTACTTC
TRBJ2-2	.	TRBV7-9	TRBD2	CASSLDRTSGGTGELFF	TGTGCCAGCAGCTTAGATAGGACTAGCGGTGGCACCGGGGAGCTGTTTTTT
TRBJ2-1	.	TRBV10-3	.	CAISEREFSDEQFF	TGTGCCATCAGTGAGCGGGAGTTCTCCGATGAGCAGTTCTTC
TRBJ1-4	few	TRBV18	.	CASSPVNNEKLFF	TGTGCCAGCTCTCCCGTTAATAATGAAAAACTGTTTTTT
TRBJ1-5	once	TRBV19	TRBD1	CASSNRDRGSNQPQHF	TGTGCCAGTAGTAACCGGGACAGGGGGTCCAATCAGCCCCAGCATTTT
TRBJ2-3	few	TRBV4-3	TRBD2	CASSQDRWREATDTQYF	TGCGCCAGCAGCCAAGATAGGTGGCGGGAGGCCACAGATACGCAGTATTTT
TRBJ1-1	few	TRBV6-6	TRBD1	CASSPLTGFMNTEAFF	TGTGCCAGCAGTCCCTTGACAGGGTTCATGAACACTGAAGCTTTCTTT
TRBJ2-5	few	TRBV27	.	CASSPQWDSGWGTQYF	TGTGCCAGCAGTCCTCAATGGGACTCAGGATGGGGGACCCAGTACTTC
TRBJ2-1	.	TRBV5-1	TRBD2	CASSLDGRDNEQFF	TGCGCCAGCAGCTTGGACGGGAGGGACAATGAGCAGTTCTTC
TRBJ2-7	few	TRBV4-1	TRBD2	CASSQDWGTTQYEQYF	TGCGCCAGCAGCCAAGATTGGGGGACTACACAATACGAGCAGTACTTC
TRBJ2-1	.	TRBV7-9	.	CASRRTGATAGATYNEQFF	TGTGCCAGCAGACGGACAGGGGCTACAGCGGGAGCGACCTACAATGAGCAGTTCTTC
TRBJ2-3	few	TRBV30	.	CAWGDFTDTQYF	TGTGCCTGGGGGGACTTCACAGATACGCAGTATTTT
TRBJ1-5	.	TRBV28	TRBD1	CASSFPLTGDQPQHF	TGTGCCAGCAGTTTTCCCCTGACAGGGGATCAGCCCCAGCATTTT
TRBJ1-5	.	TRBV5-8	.	CASSQNSNQPQHF	TGTGCCAGCAGCCAGAATAGCAATCAGCCCCAGCATTTT
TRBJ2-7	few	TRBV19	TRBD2	CASSIGSRLAAAYEQYF	TGTGCCAGTAGTATAGGATCCCGACTAGCGGCCGCCTACGAGCAGTACTTC
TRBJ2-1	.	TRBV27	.	CASRRGVYNEQFF	TGTGCCAGCAGACGCGGGGTTTACAATGAGCAGTTCTTC
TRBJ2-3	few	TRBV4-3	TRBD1	CASSQVGTGAPQYF	TGCGCCAGCAGCCAAGTCGGGACAGGGGCCCCCCAGTATTTT
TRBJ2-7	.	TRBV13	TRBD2	CASSPGGGPYEQYF	TGTGCCAGCAGCCCTGGCGGGGGGCCCTACGAGCAGTACTTC
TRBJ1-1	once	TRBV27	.	CASSTDSEAFF	TGTGCCAGCAGTACGGACAGTGAAGCTTTCTTT
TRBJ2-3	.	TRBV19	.	CASRSGSSTDTQYF	TGTGCCAGTAGGAGCGGCAGCTCAACAGATACGCAGTATTTT
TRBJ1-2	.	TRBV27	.	CASSFLQGPGDGYTF	TGTGCCAGCAGTTTCCTACAGGGACCCGGAGATGGCTACACCTTC
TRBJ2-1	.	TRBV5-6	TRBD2	CASSWSGTNPNEQFF	TGTGCCAGCAGCTGGTCCGGGACTAACCCCAATGAGCAGTTCTTC
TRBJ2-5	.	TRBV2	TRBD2	CAKTSGRFEETQYF	TGTGCCAAGACTAGCGGGAGGTTCGAAGAGACCCAGTACTTC
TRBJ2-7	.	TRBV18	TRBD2	CASSPPSGTSSYEQYF	TGTGCCAGCTCACCACCGAGCGGGACTAGCTCCTACGAGCAGTACTTC
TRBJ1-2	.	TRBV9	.	CASSVDTLAAYGYTF	TGTGCCAGCAGCGTAGATACCCTCGCAGCGTATGGCTACACCTTC
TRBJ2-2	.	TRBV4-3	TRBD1	CASSQAGTGRPGELFF	TGCGCCAGCAGCCAAGCCGGGACAGGGAGACCCGGGGAGCTGTTTTTT
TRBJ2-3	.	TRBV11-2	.	CASSFRTASVNTDTQYF	TGTGCCAGCAGCTTCCGGACAGCCTCTGTGAACACAGATACGCAGTATTTT
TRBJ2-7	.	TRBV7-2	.	CASSYRPGLPDNEQYF	TGTGCCAGCAGCTACCGACCGGGACTCCCCGACAACGAGCAGTACTTC
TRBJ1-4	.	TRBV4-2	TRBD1	CASSQGGQGAVEKLFF	TGTGCCAGCAGCCAGGGGGGACAGGGGGCCGTTGAAAAACTGTTTTTT
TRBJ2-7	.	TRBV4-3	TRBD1	CASSQGLGAGGRNDEQYF	TGCGCCAGCAGCCAAGGATTAGGTGCAGGGGGCCGGAACGACGAGCAGTACTTC
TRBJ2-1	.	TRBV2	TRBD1	CASTTDRGFNEQFF	TGTGCCAGCACCACGGACAGGGGGTTCAATGAGCAGTTCTTC
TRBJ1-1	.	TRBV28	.	CASSLPQNTEAFF	TGTGCCAGCAGTTTACCACAGAACACTGAAGCTTTCTTT
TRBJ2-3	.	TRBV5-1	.	CASSMAGTDTQYF	TGCGCCAGCAGTATGGCAGGCACAGATACGCAGTATTTT
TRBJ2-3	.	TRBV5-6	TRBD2	CASSLFGSGSHTDTQYF	TGTGCCAGCAGCTTGTTTGGTAGCGGGAGCCACACAGATACGCAGTATTTT
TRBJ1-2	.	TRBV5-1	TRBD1	CASSESGTGDGYTF	TGCGCCAGCAGCGAGTCCGGGACAGGGGATGGCTACACCTTC
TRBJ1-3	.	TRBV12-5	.	CASGSGQGYSGNTIYF	TGTGCTAGTGGTTCGGGTCAGGGTTACTCTGGAAACACCATATATTTT
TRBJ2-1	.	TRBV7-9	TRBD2	CASSFSSSGTRNNEQFF	TGTGCCAGCAGCTTTTCGTCCTCCGGGACTAGGAACAATGAGCAGTTCTTC
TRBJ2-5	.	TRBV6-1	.	CASSVGRDQETQYF	TGTGCCAGCAGTGTTGGCAGGGACCAAGAGACCCAGTACTTC
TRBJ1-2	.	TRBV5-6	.	CASSLEGLFHGYTF	TGTGCCAGCAGCTTGGAGGGACTGTTTCATGGCTACACCTTC
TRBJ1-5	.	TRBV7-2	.	CASSLKGFSPQHF	TGTGCCAGCAGCTTAAAGGGGTTTTCGCCCCAGCATTTT
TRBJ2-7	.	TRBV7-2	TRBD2	CASSWTGTSGRTPYEQYF	TGTGCCAGCAGCTGGACCGGGACTAGCGGGAGGACCCCCTACGAGCAGTACTTC
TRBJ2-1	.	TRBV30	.	CAWTSQGVRDGEQFF	TGTGCCTGGACTAGCCAAGGGGTGCGGGACGGGGAGCAGTTCTTC
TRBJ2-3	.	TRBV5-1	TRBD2	CASSLAGGADTQYF	TGCGCCAGCAGCTTGGCGGGAGGCGCAGATACGCAGTATTTT
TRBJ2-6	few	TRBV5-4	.	CASSLRGSGANVLTF	TGTGCCAGCAGCCTGCGGGGATCTGGGGCCAACGTCCTGACTTTC